A selection of T cell receptor beta chains follows, all from one sample in a study of breast tumors, draining lymph nodes, adjacent tissues. MiXCR was run by TCRdb on the multiplex PCR reads, yielding one entry per CDR3 protein. The sample holds fewer than 300,000 distinct CDR3 sequences, about 30% seen once. The sample taken for sequencing was axillary lymph node tissue. The receptors were sampled from a female donor with breast cancer. Some clones in this sample may be carry-over from other donors' samples. The CDR3 runs from the conserved cysteine through the conserved F or W. The D gene is left open where the match is weak.

D gene | V gene | CDR3 protein
NA | TRBV5-1 | CASSLVRRAWDNEQFF
NA | TRBV27 | CASSSIGQIEETQYF
NA | TRBV19 | CASKNSPGNTGELFF
TRBD2 | TRBV5-4 | CASSLHGRTGDTQYF
NA | TRBV2 | CASSNRETDYGYTF
TRBD2 | TRBV4-3 | CASSQWSGRASNEQFF
TRBD2 | TRBV9 | CASSARTSGLGASNEQFF
TRBD2 | TRBV4-2 | CASSQSGRYTGELFF
TRBD1 | TRBV28 | CASSPPDRGFGYTDTQYF
NA | TRBV19 | CASSIALSDTQYF
TRBD2 | TRBV9 | CASSPRLAGALDEQFF
TRBD2 | TRBV4-2 | CASSHPSGEGRNIQYF
TRBD1 | TRBV30 | CAWSVGRGWIQYF
NA | TRBV18 | CASSPRGWGVKTQYF
NA | TRBV9 | CASSVGTTGTETPSGANVLTF
NA | TRBV6-2/TRBV6-3 | CASSSTYNEQFF
NA | TRBV3-1 | CASSQGFDQRLSYNEQFF
TRBD1 | TRBV2 | CASSEAAGQGAYGYTLGSGTQYF
NA | TRBV11-2 | CASSLGAGSEQYF
TRBD1 | TRBV28 | CASRPTQGARAFF
NA | TRBV29-1 | CSVWDSGEKLFF
NA | TRBV15 | CATSVGLVVSSNQPQHF
TRBD2 | TRBV29-1 | CSVEGGEGLVEQYF
TRBD1 | TRBV19 | CASSGTGINSPLHF
NA | TRBV20-1 | CSASQGPGLAGANVLTF
TRBD2 | TRBV6-1 | CASRWREGTWNEQYF
TRBD2 | TRBV20-1 | CSASSKIAGTNNEQFF
NA | TRBV28 | CASSTGDLVDYEQYF
TRBD2 | TRBV20-1 | CSALREVAGGRDTGELFF
NA | TRBV25-1 | CASREARGGYGYTF
NA | TRBV12-3/TRBV12-4 | CASGREGQNTEAFF
TRBD2 | TRBV12-3/TRBV12-4 | CASSDSGGNQETQYF
TRBD1 | TRBV19 | CASPPGQGTSEQYF
TRBD2 | TRBV15 | CATSTSGGQYF
TRBD2 | TRBV5-1 | CASSPTSGGIYEQYF
NA | TRBV7-7 | CASSPIQETQYF